The rows below give T cell receptor beta chains drawn from one sample of a study of Ad26.COV2.S vaccination and SARS-CoV-2 variants. Generated by immunoSEQ multiplex PCR, the TCRdb table keeps only in-frame clones and is missing some. The repertoire consists of 300,000 to 450,000 clones, with just over 90% occurring once and the leading ten covering about 3.9%. The starting material was peripheral blood, obtained after recovery from COVID-19. These receptors all stem from a human donor who had recovered from COVID-19. Both conserved end residues are part of each CDR3. D genes are given only for firm matches. Clone size is not always given. Where it is, it says once, few, many or a class for expanded clones.

J | D | V | size | DNA | CDR3
TRBJ1-4 | - | TRBV27 | - | TGTGCCAGCAGTTTTGCAGGGAGGGAGGGTGAAAAACTGTTTTTT | CASSFAGREGEKLFF
TRBJ1-4 | - | TRBV6-1 | few | TGTGCCAGCAGTGATTGGATTAATGAAAAACTGTTTTTT | CASSDWINEKLFF
TRBJ2-4 | TRBD1 | TRBV2 | - | TGTGCCAGCAAGCTGGACAGGGCAAAAAACATTCAGTACTTC | CASKLDRAKNIQYF
TRBJ2-2 | - | TRBV19 | - | TGTGCCAGTAGCCGGGTGAAGGGGACGAACACCGGGGAGCTGTTTTTT | CASSRVKGTNTGELFF
TRBJ1-1 | - | TRBV11-2 | - | TGTGCCAGCACCTCGATACGGGCGGGAACTGAAGCTTTCTTT | CASTSIRAGTEAFF
TRBJ2-1 | - | TRBV4-3 | - | TGCGCCAGCAGCCAAGATACCGAAAGGGGGGAGCAGTTCTTC | CASSQDTERGEQFF
TRBJ2-7 | TRBD1 | TRBV6-5 | - | TGTGCCAGCAGGACAGGGGAGAGGTACGAGCAGTACTTC | CASRTGERYEQYF
TRBJ2-2 | - | TRBV5-4 | once | TGTGCCAGCAGCTTTTCACTCCCCGGGAACACCGGGGAGCTGTTTTTT | CASSFSLPGNTGELFF
TRBJ2-7 | TRBD2 | TRBV4-1 | - | TGCGCCAGCAGCCCTGACCAGCGGGGGGCCTCCTTCTACGAGCAGTACTTC | CASSPDQRGASFYEQYF
TRBJ1-2 | - | TRBV3-1/TRBV3-2 | - | TGTGCCAGCAGCCAAGAAGTATTTAACTATGGCTACACCTTC | CASSQEVFNYGYTF
TRBJ2-3 | - | TRBV27 | - | TGTGCCAGCAGTTTAAGGACGACTAGCACAGATACGCAGTATTTT | CASSLRTTSTDTQYF
TRBJ1-6 | TRBD1 | TRBV6-2/TRBV6-3 | once | TGTGCCAGCAGTTACAGACAGGGGCCGGATAATTCACCCCTCCACTTT | CASSYRQGPDNSPLHF
TRBJ1-2 | - | TRBV19 | - | TGTGCCAGTAGTGTGGACCCAACCTATGGCTACACCTTC | CASSVDPTYGYTF
TRBJ2-5 | TRBD1 | TRBV5-4 | - | TGTGCCAGCAGTCTCCGGGACAGGGAAGAGACCCAGTACTTC | CASSLRDREETQYF
TRBJ2-2 | - | TRBV9 | - | TGTGCCAGCAGCGTAGCTCAGGGGACCGGGGAGCTGTTTTTT | CASSVAQGTGELFF
TRBJ2-7 | TRBD1 | TRBV25-1 | - | TGTGCCAGCAGTGGTGAGACAGGGGTGAGAGACGAGCAGTACTTC | CASSGETGVRDEQYF
TRBJ1-1 | - | TRBV18 | - | TGTGCCAGCTCACCAACACAGGTACCGAACACTGAAGCTTTCTTT | CASSPTQVPNTEAFF
TRBJ2-2 | - | TRBV5-4 | - | TGTGCCAGCAGCTTTGGGGCCCAAAGAACCGGAGGGGAGCTGTTTTTT | CASSFGAQRTGGELFF
TRBJ1-2 | - | TRBV19 | - | TGTGCCAGTAGTATCGGAACGGAGGGGTATGGCTACACCTTC | CASSIGTEGYGYTF
TRBJ2-7 | - | TRBV29-1 | - | TGCAGCGTTCGAGAACACGAGCAGTACTTC | CSVREHEQYF
TRBJ1-2 | TRBD1 | TRBV5-4 | - | TGTGCCAGCAGCTATGGGACAGGGGGCGCGAGGGGCTACACCTTC | CASSYGTGGARGYTF
TRBJ1-1 | - | TRBV5-1 | - | TGCGCCAGCAGCCAGGACGACTTGAACACTGAAGCTTTCTTT | CASSQDDLNTEAFF
TRBJ2-1 | - | TRBV7-8 | - | TGTGCCAGCAGCTTAGTGGGAGCCATTACATCTGAGCAGTTCTTC | CASSLVGAITSEQFF
TRBJ2-3 | - | TRBV9 | - | TGTGCCAGCAGCAACGTCCGGGCCCCAGGCGTTGATACGCAGTATTTT | CASSNVRAPGVDTQYF
TRBJ2-4 | TRBD2 | TRBV7-9 | once | TGTGCCAGCAGCTCTTCATTTCGGGAGGGCAACATTCAGTACTTC | CASSSSFREGNIQYF
TRBJ2-3 | - | TRBV5-1 | - | TGCGCCAGCAGCTTGGGGGGAGGCGCAGATACGCAGTATTTT | CASSLGGGADTQYF
TRBJ2-7 | - | TRBV5-1 | few | TGCGCCAGCAGAGCAGGCGACTCCTACGAGCAGTACTTC | CASRAGDSYEQYF
TRBJ1-2 | - | TRBV5-4 | - | TGTGCCAGCAGCGTCCGACAGGCGCTTAACTATGGCTACACCTTC | CASSVRQALNYGYTF
TRBJ1-2 | - | TRBV14 | - | TGTGCCAGCAGCCAAGCGAGGACCACCGGCGGCTACACCTTC | CASSQARTTGGYTF
TRBJ1-1 | - | TRBV6-5 | - | TGTGCCAGTAAAGCCGGGACGTTCACTGAAGCTTTCTTT | CASKAGTFTEAFF
TRBJ2-7 | TRBD1 | TRBV28 | - | TGTGCCAGCAGAGGACAGGGGGCCTCTCGCGGCGAGCAGTACTTC | CASRGQGASRGEQYF
TRBJ2-7 | - | TRBV10-1 | - | TGCGCCAGCAGTAAGGCCGGGACCAGCTCCTACGAGCAGTACTTC | CASSKAGTSSYEQYF
TRBJ1-3 | - | TRBV10-3 | - | TGTGCCATCAGTGAAATCGGTCGGCGGGGAAACACCATATATTTT | CAISEIGRRGNTIYF
TRBJ2-2 | - | TRBV6-1 | - | TGTGCCAGCAGTGAAGGACAGACTGGCGGGGAGCTGTTTTTT | CASSEGQTGGELFF
TRBJ1-6 | - | TRBV7-9 | - | TGTGCCAGCAGCTTAGACTCACCACCCCTCCACTTT | CASSLDSPPLHF
TRBJ2-1 | TRBD2 | TRBV11-2 | once | TGTGCCAGCAGCCAGGGACTAGCGGGGAACTTCTTC | CASSQGLAGNFF
TRBJ1-1 | - | TRBV6-2/TRBV6-3 | - | TGTGCCAGCAGTACGGGGATTGAGGCATGGTACACTGAAGCTTTCTTT | CASSTGIEAWYTEAFF